A single sample is the source of the 24 T cell receptor beta chains below, sequenced in a study of shared clonotypes between healthy human individuals. Cells designated naive CD8 were CD45RO-negative and were positively selected for CCR7, with terminally differentiated effector memory CD45RA+ cells excluded. The protocol was immunoSEQ multiplex PCR, while the TCRdb copy is restricted to in-frame clones and leaves out a portion. The sample has about 1,900,000 clones; about 95% are singletons. The sequenced material came from naive CD8+ T cells sorted from blood. The receptors were sampled from a man aged 18 to 30 in good health.

Comment on this clone: The same CDR3 is also encoded by other DNA sequences in this sample. The rearrangement uses TRBV7-2 and TRBJ2-1; 10 bases match TRBD2. CDR1 and CDR2 from the germline V gene are SGHTA and FQGNSA. This CDR3 is 15 amino acids long. V was pared by 5 bases and J by 0 bases, with 1 base of the junction left unmatched. In DNA form, the CDR3 reads TGTGCCAGCAGCCCTAGCGGGAGCTCCTACAATGAGCAGTTCTTC. Its translation is CASSPSGSSYNEQFF.

This chain uses TRBV2 with TRBJ2-7; the D gene is possibly TRBD2 (6 bases). The germline V gene has CDR1 SNHLY and CDR2 FYNNEI. Trimming shortened V by 1 base and J by 6 bases, and 13 bases separated the two germline ends. This CDR3 spans 14 amino acids. CDR3 loop: CASSEGGTGSEQYF. In DNA, the CDR3 is TGTGCCAGCAGTGAAGGAGGCACCGGGAGCGAGCAGTACTTC.

The CDR3 nucleotides are TGTGCCAGCAGTCGTATCGGGGGGCTTGACACTGAAGCTTTCTTT. Translation gives CASSRIGGLDTEAFF. This chain uses TRBV27 with TRBJ1-1; D is possibly TRBD1 (6 bases). This CDR3 spans 15 amino acids. CDR1 and CDR2 from the germline V gene are MNHEY and SMNVEV (reference sequence). V was clipped by 5 bases and J by 3 bases, with 16 bases between them.

Note on this clone: Other DNA sequences in this sample translate to the same CDR3. The V call is TRBV6-5, the J call TRBJ2-2, with D unclear. Germline V gene data show CDR1 as MNHEY and CDR2 as SVGAGI. Trimming cost V 5 bases and J 2 bases, with 3 bases left between them. The CDR3 covers 12 residues. CDR3 amino acids: CASSPNTGELFF. Here the CDR3 DNA reads TGTGCCAGCAGTCCCAACACCGGGGAGCTGTTTTTT.

The chain has TRBV30 and TRBJ2-7; D might be TRBD1 or TRBD2, each matching 6 bases. Between the trimmed V and J ends, which lost 0 bases and 0 bases, there was a span of 12 bases. From germline, CDR1 is GTSNPN and CDR2 SVGIG (reference sequence). The CDR3 has 15 amino acids. The CDR3 loop reads CAWSVRGGGSYEQYF. The CDR3 DNA sequence: TGTGCCTGGAGTGTACGCGGAGGGGGCTCCTACGAGCAGTACTTC. Full variable domain (outside the CDR3, taken from reference TRBV30 and TRBJ2-7): SQTIHQWPATLVQPVGSPLSLECTVEGTSNPNLYWYRQAAGRGLQLLFYSVGIGQISSEVPQNLSASRPQDRQFILSSKKLLLSDSGFYLCAWSVRGGGSYEQYFGPGTRLTVT.

The rearrangement uses TRBV28 and TRBJ1-2; no clear D. Germline CDR1 is MDHEN and CDR2 is SYDVKM. Between the trimmed V and J ends, which lost 3 bases and 12 bases, there was a span of 11 bases. CDR3 size: 11 residues. In DNA form, the CDR3 reads TGTGCCAGCAGTTTGGATGGCATCGACACCTTC. This translates into CASSLDGIDTF.

The chain combines TRBV2 with TRBJ2-5; weak D call: TRBD2 (6 bases). Germline values: CDR1 SNHLY, CDR2 FYNNEI. Trimming stripped 2 bases from V and 7 bases from J, with 17 bases between. This CDR3 region has 15 residues. For the CDR3, the DNA is TGTGCCAGCAGTGAACTTATGGGCCCGCGGGGGACCCAGTACTTC. Translated: CASSELMGPRGTQYF.

The gene calls are TRBV5-4 and TRBJ1-1; tentatively, D is TRBD1 (5 bases). Germline-derived CDR1 and CDR2 are SGHNT and YYREEE (reference sequence). Trimming shortened V by 0 bases and J by 4 bases, and 16 bases separated the two germline ends. CDR3 size: 16 residues. CDR3 sequence: CASSLGAGIESTEAFF. In nucleotides, the CDR3 is TGTGCCAGCAGCTTGGGGGCAGGGATAGAGAGCACTGAAGCTTTCTTT.

The chain uses TRBV9 and TRBJ2-7; a weak D match, TRBD1 (6 bases). The V gene lost 4 bases and the J gene lost 5 bases, with 16 bases spanning the gap. Germline loops: CDR1 SGDLS, CDR2 YYNGEE. CDR3 size: 14 residues. CDR3: CASSIHRDGDEQYF. The CDR3, as DNA: TGTGCCAGCAGCATCCACAGGGATGGCGACGAGCAGTACTTC.

The chain joins TRBV28 to TRBJ2-5; 8 nucleotides align to TRBD2. With V trimmed by 8 bases and J by 5 bases, 7 bases remained unmatched. CDR3 length: 13 residues. From germline, CDR1 is MDHEN and CDR2 SYDVKM. CDR3 DNA sequence: TGTGCCAGCTCGCACGGGGGGGCCGAGACCCAGTACTTC. It codes for CASSHGGAETQYF.

The J gene is TRBJ2-1, the V gene TRBV6-1; 10 bases agree with TRBD1. Germline trimming cut 6 bases from V and 4 bases from J; bases unmatched to any gene: 0. This CDR3 contains 13 residues. The germline CDR1 and CDR2 sequences are MNHNS and SASEGT. The CDR3 spells CASRDRGYNEQFF. CDR3 nucleotides: TGTGCCAGCAGGGACAGGGGGTACAATGAGCAGTTCTTC.

CDR3 bases: TGTGCCAGCAATGGACAGGGATCTAACTATGGCTACACCTTC. This translates into CASNGQGSNYGYTF. The chain couples TRBV25-1 to TRBJ1-2; 8 nucleotides agree with TRBD1. This CDR3 region has 14 residues. Germline CDR1 MGHDK, CDR2 SYGVNS. Germline trimming cut 7 bases from V and 0 bases from J; bases unmatched to any gene: 4.

This chain links TRBV11-2 with TRBJ2-7, with a possible D match to TRBD2 (6 bases). The germline CDR1 and CDR2 sequences are SGHAT and FQNNGV. The CDR3 length is 14 residues. The ends were cut back, 4 bases at V and 7 bases at J, with 17 bases in the middle. The CDR3 DNA sequence: TGTGCCAGCAGCTCCCCGACGAGGGCGGGGGAGCAGTACTTC. This translates into CASSSPTRAGEQYF.

Comment on this clone: This specimen includes other DNA sequences encoding the same CDR3. This sequence joins TRBV7-2 and TRBJ1-1; the D gene is possibly TRBD1 (6 bases). V was cut by 4 bases and J by 1 base, with 10 bases left in between. The CDR3 extends over 14 amino acids. Germline assignment: CDR1 SGHTA and CDR2 FQGNSA. In DNA form, the CDR3 reads TGTGCCAGCAGCTACCGGACAGCGAACACTGAAGCTTTCTTT. Its protein is CASSYRTANTEAFF. The complete variable domain, with remaining parts taken from reference TRBV7-2 and TRBJ1-1, reads GAGVSQSPSNKVTEKGKDVELRCDPISGHTALYWYRQSLGQGLEFLIYFQGNSAPDKSGLPSDRFSAERTGGSVSTLTIQRTQQEDSAVYLCASSYRTANTEAFFGQGTRLTVV.

The chain has TRBV7-9 and TRBJ2-1; D is perhaps TRBD2 (6 bases). CDR3 length: 13 residues. V shed 5 bases and J shed 10 bases, with 15 bases lying between them. Germline V gene lookup returns CDR1 SEHNR and CDR2 FQNEAQ (reference sequence). CDR3 sequence reads: CASSPQVSGEQFF. CDR3 DNA sequence: TGTGCCAGCAGCCCCCAGGTGAGCGGGGAGCAGTTCTTC.

This clone was seen a few times. This chain joins TRBV13 and TRBJ1-1, with D perhaps matching TRBD1 (5 bases). The CDR3 consists of 14 residues. Trimming took off 2 bases at V and 2 bases at J, with 9 bases between the two ends. The germline gives CDR1 PRHDT, CDR2 FYEKMQ (reference sequence). The DNA of the CDR3 is TGTGCCAGCAGCTTAATGGGGACTAACACTGAAGCTTTCTTT. Protein sequence: CASSLMGTNTEAFF.

The chain uses TRBV21-1 and TRBJ2-7; the DNA was not compared with TRBD1, the D call given in the table. TRBV21-1 has pseudogene status. This CDR3 is built from 15 residues. The CDR3 DNA sequence: TGTGCCAGCACCAGGGAACGGGACAAGTCCTACGAGCAGTACTTC. It specifies CASTRERDKSYEQYF.

This chain joins TRBV19 and TRBJ2-1; D might be TRBD2 (5 bases). Germline V lookup: CDR1 LNHDA, CDR2 SQIVND (reference sequence). Deletions cut 5 bases from V and 8 bases from J, with 13 bases between. There are 13 residues in the CDR3. CDR3 residues: CASSFAGGDEQFF. The CDR3 coding sequence is TGTGCCAGTAGTTTTGCGGGTGGCGATGAGCAGTTCTTC.

This clone was detected only once. V is TRBV4-3 and J is TRBJ1-2; TRBD1 aligns across 8 bases. Trimming cost V 0 bases and J 7 bases; bases outside gene matches: 7. The CDR3 is 15 amino acids. Germline V gives CDR1 LGHNA, CDR2 YSLEER. CDR3 in amino acids: CASSQEGGTGGGYTF. In nucleotides, the CDR3 is TGCGCCAGCAGCCAAGAAGGGGGGACAGGCGGTGGCTACACCTTC.

CDR3 sequence reads: CASSLLRGDTQYF. The DNA for the CDR3 is TGTGCCAGCAGCTTATTGCGGGGGGATACGCAGTATTTT. J is TRBJ2-3 and V is TRBV7-6; 7 nucleotides line up with TRBD2. After removal of 2 bases from V and 6 bases from J, the junction contained 2 bases not matched to a gene. In germline, CDR1 is SGHVS, CDR2 FNYEAQ. The CDR3 totals 13 residues.

The genes are TRBV13 and TRBJ2-5; a weak D match, TRBD1 (6 bases). CDR3 length: 15 residues. The germline CDR1 and CDR2 sequences are PRHDT and FYEKMQ (reference sequence). Deletions cut 5 bases from V and 2 bases from J, with 15 bases between. CDR3 DNA: TGTGCCAGCAGCCGTCTGGTTCAGGGGCAAGAGACCCAGTACTTC. Amino acids: CASSRLVQGQETQYF.

Turning to this clone: Other DNA variants within this sample encode the same CDR3. The J gene is TRBJ2-7, the V gene TRBV2; perhaps TRBD1 as D (5 bases). Trimming pared 8 bases from V and 3 bases from J, leaving 11 bases between. The CDR3 totals 12 residues. Germline V gene data show CDR1 as SNHLY and CDR2 as FYNNEI. For the CDR3, the DNA is TGTGCCAGCTCAGGGTCTCTCTACGAGCAGTACTTC. This gives the protein CASSGSLYEQYF.

The chain joins TRBV6-1 to TRBJ1-2, with a tentative D call TRBD1 (6 bases). Germline V lookup: CDR1 MNHNS, CDR2 SASEGT. Deletions cut 1 base from V and 3 bases from J, with 15 bases between. The CDR3 is 16 residues long. CDR3 sequence (DNA): TGTGCCAGCAGTGAAGAATGGGGGGCACGGGACTATGGCTACACCTTC. Translating it yields CASSEEWGARDYGYTF.

The CDR3 DNA reads TGTGCCTGGGACAGGGCGGAGGAAAAACTGTTTTTT. It is translated as CAWDRAEEKLFF. V is TRBV30 and J is TRBJ1-4; 7 bases map to TRBD1. Unmatched junction bases numbered 5, after V lost 5 bases and J lost 8 bases. This CDR3 has 12 amino acids. Germline loops: CDR1 GTSNPN, CDR2 SVGIG (reference sequence).